This passage covers 3 T cell receptor beta chains from one sample sequenced in a study of T-cell memory formation after mild COVID-19. TCRdb ran MiXCR on the 5' RACE reads and lists one entry per CDR3 protein. This table has approximately 260,000 distinct CDR3 sequences, about 15% appearing once. Sequenced sample: PBMCs or a T cell subset sorted from them (not recorded which). The receptors here all came from a man aged 18 to 29 who had mild COVID-19 (a few samples of this study predate the infection). Cell type and time point are not known.

This clonotype occurred many times. The chain has TRBV7-2 and TRBJ2-2; 8 nucleotides agree with TRBD1. The CDR3 totals 16 residues. V trimming: 6 bases; J trimming: 4 bases; junction bases outside the gene matches: 10. CDR1 is SGHTA and CDR2 is FQGNSA in the germline V gene. The CDR3 DNA sequence: TGTGCCAGCAGTTCCGGGACAGGTGGTTTCACCGGGGAGCTGTTTTTT. It yields the protein CASSSGTGGFTGELFF.

The J gene is TRBJ2-3, the V gene TRBV5-1; D call uncertain. The CDR3 spans 14 residues. The V gene lost 4 bases and the J gene lost 2 bases, with 11 bases spanning the gap. Germline V gene lookup returns CDR1 SGHRS and CDR2 YFSETQ. CDR3 loop: CASSPAQLTDTQYF. CDR3 coding DNA: TGCGCCAGCAGCCCAGCGCAGCTCACAGATACGCAGTATTTT.

The chain is built from TRBV4-1 and TRBJ2-5, with D maybe TRBD2 (5 bases). From germline, CDR1 is MGHRA and CDR2 YSYEKL. The CDR3 has 12 residues. Trimming cost V 0 bases and J 12 bases, with 11 bases left between them. CDR3 nucleotide sequence: TGCGCCAGCAGCCAAGATGAGGGCCCCAAGTACTTC. Protein product: CASSQDEGPKYF.